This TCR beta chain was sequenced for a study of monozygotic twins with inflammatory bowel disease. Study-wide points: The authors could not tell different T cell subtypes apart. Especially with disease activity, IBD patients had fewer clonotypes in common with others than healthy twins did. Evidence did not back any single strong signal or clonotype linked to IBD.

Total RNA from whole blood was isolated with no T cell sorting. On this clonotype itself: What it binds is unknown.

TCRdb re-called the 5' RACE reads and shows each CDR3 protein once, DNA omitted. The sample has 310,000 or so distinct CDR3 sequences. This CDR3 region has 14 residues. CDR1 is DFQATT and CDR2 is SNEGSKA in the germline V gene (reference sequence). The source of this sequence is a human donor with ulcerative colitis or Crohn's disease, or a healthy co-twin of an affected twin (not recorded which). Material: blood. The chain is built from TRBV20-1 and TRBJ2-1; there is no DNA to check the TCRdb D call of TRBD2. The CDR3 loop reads CSAGLAGGLNEQFF.